This T cell receptor (beta chain) derives from a study of OX40 agonist ivuxolimab in advanced cancers. The sample holds one count of this clone. V lost 1 base and J lost 1; bases outside the gene matches: 0. The germline gives CDR1 LNHDA, CDR2 SQIVND (reference sequence). CDR3 length: 16 residues. Sequencing used immunoSEQ multiplex PCR; TCRdb keeps in-frame clones, though not all of them. The sample carries around 50,000 clones, about 81% recorded once. The J gene is TRBJ2-2, the V gene TRBV19, with 10 bases fitting TRBD2. The origin of this receptor is an adult with an advanced solid tumor such as melanoma, head and neck, liver or kidney cancer. Here the sequenced sample was CD4+ or CD8+ T cells sorted from blood, taken in a trial of the OX40 agonist ivuxolimab. The CDR3 here is CASSIASGGNTGELFF. Here the CDR3 DNA reads TGTGCCAGTAGTATAGCTAGCGGGGGGAACACCGGGGAGCTGTTTTTT.